What follows are 21 T cell receptor beta chains derived from one specimen sequenced in a study of cytomegalovirus exposure and HLA in healthy donors. Researchers ran the PCR with 60 Vbeta and 13 Jbeta primers. Some clones are missing from TCRdb's copy, which holds only in-frame ones; the method was immunoSEQ multiplex PCR. Here the sample spans more than 250,000 clones, roughly 89% being singletons. Material: PBMCs. Every receptor here comes from a woman aged 18-29 years in good health and CMV-seronegative.

The chain combines TRBV11-2 with TRBJ2-5; 9 bases line up with TRBD2. The end of the DNA aligns better with TRBJ2-7, so the J call may be wrong. The CDR3 runs 18 residues. Germline CDR1 SGHAT, CDR2 FQNNGV. CDR3 sequence (DNA): TGTGCCAGCAGCTTAGATCGGGGCGGGGGGGGATACTTCTACGAGCAGTACTTC. This codes for CASSLDRGGGGYFYEQYF.

V is TRBV7-9 and J is TRBJ2-7, with D possibly being TRBD1 (5 bases). Germline V gene lookup returns CDR1 SEHNR and CDR2 FQNEAQ (reference sequence). Trimming took 0 bases from V and 3 from J, leaving 12 bases between them. The CDR3 sequence is 15 residues long. CDR3 residues: CASSLAGQGNYEQYF. The CDR3 DNA sequence: TGTGCCAGCAGCTTAGCGGGGCAGGGTAACTACGAGCAGTACTTC. The variable domain in full, completed from reference TRBV7-9 and TRBJ2-7, reads DTGVSQNPRHKITKRGQNVTFRCDPISEHNRLYWYRQTLGQGPEFLTYFQNEAQLEKSRLLSDRFSAERPKGSFSTLEIQRTEQGDSAMYLCASSLAGQGNYEQYFGPGTRLTVT.

The genes are TRBV14 and TRBJ2-3, with D unresolved. Germline lookup yields CDR1 SGHDN and CDR2 FVKESK. This CDR3 region has 14 residues. The germline V and J ends were trimmed by 4 bases and 7 bases, with 15 bases remaining between them. Here the CDR3 DNA reads TGTGCCAGCAGCCCCCGGTCCGGGTTGAATACGCAGTATTTT. Protein sequence: CASSPRSGLNTQYF. The variable domain in full, completed from reference TRBV14 and TRBJ2-3, reads EAGVTQFPSHSVIEKGQTVTLRCDPISGHDNLYWYRRVMGKEIKFLLHFVKESKQDESGMPNNRFLAERTGGTYSTLKVQPAELEDSGVYFCASSPRSGLNTQYFGPGTRLTVL.

The rearrangement joins TRBV12-5 to TRBJ2-1, with D maybe TRBD1 (5 bases). This CDR3 is built from 15 residues. CDR1 LGHNT and CDR2 FRNRAP come from the germline V gene. V lost 3 bases and J lost 5, with 14 bases in between. As DNA, the CDR3 is TGTGCTAGTGGTTTAGGGTCAGGGCTCCACAATGAGCAGTTCTTC. The encoded protein is CASGLGSGLHNEQFF.

The chain recombines TRBV9 with TRBJ2-1; 12 bases are shared with TRBD1. The V gene end was trimmed by 0 bases and the J gene end by 6 bases; junction bases not matched to a gene: 1. Germline V gene lookup returns CDR1 SGDLS and CDR2 YYNGEE. The CDR3 has 15 residues. CDR3 coding DNA: TGTGCCAGCAGCGTAGGGGGACAGGGGGCCAATGAGCAGTTCTTC. It specifies CASSVGGQGANEQFF. Using reference TRBV9 and TRBJ2-1 for the parts outside the CDR3, the full variable domain is DSGVTQTPKHLITATGQRVTLRCSPRSGDLSVYWYQQSLDQGLQFLIQYYNGEERAKGNILERFSAQQFPDLHSELNLSSLELGDSALYFCASSVGGQGANEQFFGPGTRLTVL.

The rearrangement uses TRBV5-1 and TRBJ2-2; 7 bases agree with TRBD2. The V gene end was trimmed by 3 bases and the J gene end by 4 bases; junction bases not matched to a gene: 3. Germline V lookup: CDR1 SGHRS, CDR2 YFSETQ. The CDR3 is 14 residues long. The CDR3, as DNA: TGCGCCAGCAGCTCGGGGGGACTCACCGGGGAGCTGTTTTTT. This codes for CASSSGGLTGELFF.

CDR3 sequence: CASSIDALSYGYTF. In DNA form, the CDR3 reads TGTGCCAGTAGTATAGATGCCCTCAGCTATGGCTACACCTTC. The chain links TRBV19 to TRBJ1-2; D remains unclear. V was trimmed by 0 bases and J by 4 bases, leaving 9 bases between them. CDR1 and CDR2 from the germline V gene are LNHDA and SQIVND (reference sequence). The CDR3 sequence is 14 residues long.

The V call is TRBV5-1, the J call TRBJ1-1; 9 bases fit TRBD1. Germline V CDR1 and CDR2: SGHRS, YFSETQ. V dropped 4 bases and J dropped 4; count of bases not matched to a gene: 8. The CDR3 runs 15 residues. CDR3 sequence: CASSLGPGQGTEAFF. For the CDR3, the DNA is TGCGCCAGCAGCCTCGGACCGGGACAGGGCACTGAAGCTTTCTTT.

Comment on this clone: Other DNA sequences within the sample encode an identical CDR3. This chain uses TRBV2 with TRBJ1-6; no clear D gene. This CDR3 is 14 amino acids long. Trimming left V 1 base short and J 4 bases short, with 5 bases between. Germline lookup yields CDR1 SNHLY and CDR2 FYNNEI. The CDR3 sequence: CASSEGGYNSPLHF. Here the CDR3 DNA reads TGTGCCAGCAGTGAAGGAGGGTATAATTCACCCCTCCACTTT.

The V call is TRBV25-1, the J call TRBJ2-7, with TRBD2 matching 7 bases. This CDR3 spans 16 amino acids. V shed 1 base, J shed 2 bases, and the junction held 8 bases outside the gene matches. The germline V gene has CDR1 MGHDK and CDR2 SYGVNS. CDR3 amino acids: CASSESRGLVTYEQYF. DNA of the CDR3: TGTGCCAGCAGTGAATCTCGAGGACTAGTCACCTACGAGCAGTACTTC.

The rearrangement uses TRBV5-8 and TRBJ1-2; TRBD1 matches at 8 bases. This CDR3 contains 17 residues. J gave up 4 bases and V 4 bases, and 15 bases lay outside the gene matches. Germline values: CDR1 SGHTS, CDR2 YDEGEE. The CDR3 spells CASSVAKPGQVFYGYTF. In DNA form, the CDR3 reads TGTGCCAGCAGCGTAGCGAAGCCGGGACAGGTTTTCTATGGCTACACCTTC.

V is TRBV7-9 and J is TRBJ2-7, with D uncertain. V shed 4 bases and J shed 5 bases, with 9 bases lying between them. Germline CDR1 reads SEHNR; CDR2 reads FQNEAQ (reference sequence). CDR3 size: 12 residues. As DNA, the CDR3 is TGTGCCAGCAGCTCCTATGACAACGAGCAGTACTTC. Translated: CASSSYDNEQYF.

The V and J genes are TRBV7-2 and TRBJ2-5; tentatively, D is TRBD1 (7 bases). Trimming removed 4 bases from V and 0 bases from J, with 12 bases in between. This CDR3 region has 15 residues. CDR1 SGHTA and CDR2 FQGNSA come from the germline V gene. The CDR3 sequence: CASSSGGWDQETQYF. Written as DNA, the CDR3 is TGTGCCAGCAGCTCAGGGGGGTGGGACCAAGAGACCCAGTACTTC.

This sequence joins TRBV10-3 and TRBJ2-7; 10 bases fit TRBD2. V lost 6 bases, J lost 3 bases, and 5 bases stayed unmatched. The CDR3 consists of 14 residues. The germline CDR1 and CDR2 sequences are ENHRY and SYGVKD. The CDR3 spells CAISPTSGVYEQYF. In DNA, the CDR3 is TGTGCCATCAGCCCTACTAGCGGGGTCTACGAGCAGTACTTC.

This clone came up once. The rearrangement links TRBV15 to TRBJ1-1; no reliable D call. Germline V gives CDR1 LNHNV, CDR2 YYDKDF (reference sequence). With 5 bases removed from V and 11 bases from J, the gap between germline ends came to 12 bases. This CDR3 is 11 amino acids long. The CDR3 nucleotides are TGTGCCACCAGCTCTCCCCGGGGTGCTTTCTTT. Translating it yields CATSSPRGAFF.

The chain is built from TRBV5-1 and TRBJ1-2; 8 nucleotides agree with TRBD1. From germline, CDR1 is SGHRS and CDR2 YFSETQ. Trimming cost V 3 bases and J 6 bases; bases outside gene matches: 7. The length of the CDR3 is 14 residues. The DNA for the CDR3 is TGCGCCAGCAGCTCAACAGGGGGATTTAATGGCTACACCTTC. Translating gives CASSSTGGFNGYTF.

This rearrangement joins TRBV30 to TRBJ1-1, with D possibly TRBD1 on 5 matching bases. Germline V gene sequence: CDR1 GTSNPN, CDR2 SVGIG (reference sequence). V was cut by 2 bases and J by 6 bases, with 16 bases left in between. The CDR3 sequence is 14 residues long. The CDR3 nucleotides are TGTGCCTGGAGTATCGGGACTCCAAGGTCTGAAGCTTTCTTT. It codes for CAWSIGTPRSEAFF.

This rearrangement joins TRBV5-4 to TRBJ1-1; D possibly corresponds to TRBD1 (6 bases). With 1 base removed from V and 3 bases from J, the gap between germline ends came to 10 bases. The germline CDR1 and CDR2 sequences are SGHNT and YYREEE (reference sequence). The CDR3 has 14 amino acids. The CDR3 bases are TGTGCCAGCAGCTTGCTAAACAGGGACACTGAAGCTTTCTTT. This encodes CASSLLNRDTEAFF.

Concerning this clone itself: Other DNA sequences in this sample translate to the same CDR3. This chain connects TRBV6-5 to TRBJ2-5, with 7 positions matching TRBD2. The J segment lost 5 bases and the V segment lost 2 bases, leaving 5 bases of the junction unmatched. Per the germline V gene, CDR1 is MNHEY and CDR2 is SVGAGI. CDR3 length: 14 residues. CDR3 residues: CASSYGTKQETQYF. The CDR3 DNA follows: TGTGCCAGCAGTTACGGGACTAAACAGGAGACCCAGTACTTC.

This clone occurred a few times. The CDR3 bases are TGTGCCAGCAGCTTTAGTAGCGTCGGTAATTCACCCCTCCACTTT. This encodes CASSFSSVGNSPLHF. This chain uses TRBV5-5 with TRBJ1-6; no definite D call. Germline lookup yields CDR1 SGHKS and CDR2 YYEKEE (reference sequence). This CDR3 has 15 residues. Trimming shortened V by 2 bases and J by 6 bases, and 12 bases separated the two germline ends.

The chain joins TRBV2 to TRBJ1-1, with 7 bases lining up with TRBD1. Germline V CDR1 and CDR2: SNHLY, FYNNEI. The CDR3 has 14 residues. Trimming cost V 7 bases and J 6 bases; bases outside gene matches: 11. CDR3 amino acids: CASTTTTGNPEAFF. The CDR3 bases are TGTGCCAGCACAACAACGACAGGGAATCCTGAAGCTTTCTTT.